The sequence of this T cell receptor beta chain was determined in a study of cytomegalovirus exposure and HLA in healthy donors (dated 2017 in TCRdb). As for the study more broadly: According to an earlier analysis of 587 of the donors, about 179 million T cells yielded approximately 120 million unique TCR beta sequences and approximately 280 Gb of sequence data. Roughly 300 gigabases of sequencing data and tens of millions of unique TCR sequences were included in an early release covering about 600 HLA-typed donors. Of the approximately 400 genotyped donors, roughly 80% fell in the genetic ancestry cluster associated with self-reported Caucasian donors. The study aimed to test whether signatures of past pathogen exposure could be identified by cataloging public T cell receptors. Using immunosequencing, the study profiled T cell repertoires from 666 subjects and related those repertoires to cytomegalovirus serostatus. Along with the approximately 650-subject first cohort, a separate validation cohort of over 90 different subjects was used. To predict cytomegalovirus infection status, the study combined high-throughput TCR immunosequencing, statistical association of individual TCRs with disease status, and machine learning. In a later analysis, previously published TCR beta repertoires from about 670 donors were re-analyzed and high-resolution HLA genotyping was added so that TCR occurrence patterns could be studied. Rather than drawing on any new phenotypic data, the later analysis identified candidate immune exposures from TCR beta sequences and the way those sequences occurred across donors. To decide whether each TCR beta V gene segment behaved as functional or pseudogenic, an earlier analysis of some 540 of the donors relied on high-throughput TCR beta sequencing. Donor age, sex, ethnicity and CMV serostatus were compiled alongside the repertoire data. A later genetic analysis took genome-wide SNP genotypes for 398 of the 666 donors and used that subset as a discovery cohort. Every discovery cohort repertoire had been produced on one sequencing platform. HLA typing covered class I and class II loci at four-digit resolution. The number of donors typed differed by locus, with roughly 629-640 for A, B, C, DRB1 and DQB1, more than 500 for DQA1, 600 to 610 for DPA1, and around 460 for DPB1. Several DR-DQ haplotypes were handled as single units for association and clustering, since linkage in the cohort was strong. On average, around 200,000 unique TCR beta nucleotide sequences were sequenced per donor among some 430 genotyped donors of the cohort, with 15% to 20% of those sequences being non-productive. General study outcomes and caveats: Some IMGT-functional V segments, including TRBV6-2 and TRBV6-3, could not be distinguished by the 87-base-pair reads and were therefore excluded. In a later analysis, around 15,000 TCR beta sequences were associated with specific HLA alleles at a false discovery rate of 0.05. Because counts were too low, seventeen rarely observed V segments, including chromosome 9 orphons, were excluded from the earlier analysis of 587 of the donors. It was suggested by the authors that the approach could potentially be generalized to other disease states and immunological phenotypes. Most TCR sequences were seen in very few donors, while some public TCRs were found in many individuals. V-gene and J-gene trimming of TCR beta chains was associated with a missense DCLRE1C variant in a later genetic analysis, and the association was replicated in an independent cohort. In a later genetic analysis, fewer N-insertions in productive TCRs were reported among donors in an Asian-associated ancestry cluster than the roughly 700-donor mean. A further reported finding was that TCR beta sequences accurately predicted the HLA-A and HLA-B alleles for most subjects in the first cohort. Sequencing depth was assumed to be roughly uniform across donors in the presence/absence analyses, though that assumption may not hold. The classifier was reported to diagnose cytomegalovirus status with high specificity and sensitivity in both the original and validation cohorts. In a later analysis, several top co-occurrence clusters were reported to appear linked to parvovirus B19, influenza, CMV and Epstein-Barr virus. The sequencing pipeline was judged likely to have produced a cluster of highly shared sequence variants as a technical artifact. A later analysis found that HLA-associated TCR beta chains were more clonally expanded and had lower generation probabilities than equally common non-associated chains. A total of roughly 160 TCR beta chains were listed by the study as associated with cytomegalovirus. Linkage disequilibrium might explain the correlated functional status among segregating V segments, but an unknown experimental factor could not be ruled out. Three of the identified cytomegalovirus-associated TCR beta chains were confirmed in vitro to be specific for cytomegalovirus antigens. Assigning TCR associations to individual alleles was difficult when HLA alleles, especially DR and DQ, strongly co-occurred. A later analysis found that TCR association rates varied across HLA loci, with DRB1 alleles showing the most associated TCRs and HLA-C alleles the fewest. This cohort had only TCR beta chains sequenced, and the lack of alpha or paired-chain data limited which features could be detected. An earlier analysis of approximately 590 of the donors showed that most TCR beta V segments appeared in productive rearrangements either about 87% or about 30% of the time, which broadly matched IMGT annotations. Most CMV-associated TCR beta chains appeared to be HLA-restricted in a later analysis, and the HLA associations seemed to be driven largely by CMV exposure. The only immune exposure information available for the cohort was CMV serostatus. Because some donors lacked HLA typing at each locus, the association tests relied only on the typed subset.

The cohort consisted of approximately 670 healthy bone marrow donors. All cohort members were sampled while nominally healthy, although unrecorded immune exposures were likely present. The donor was CMV seropositive and belonged to the group of 250 to 300 seropositive cohort members. A peripheral blood sample was collected from each donor, and TCR beta sequencing was performed on peripheral blood mononuclear cells. The Qiagen DNeasy Blood Extraction Kit was used to extract genomic DNA from the blood cell samples. Library creation used the immunoSEQ multiplex PCR assay. For the multiplex PCR, a mixture combining 60 forward primers for TCR Vbeta segments and 13 reverse primers for TCR Jbeta segments was used. The CDR3 region of rearranged TCR beta genes was amplified from genomic DNA by a multiplex PCR assay. On the Illumina HiSeq System, the amplified TCR beta libraries were sequenced as 87-base-pair reads. The study's processing was this. Across the 700 or so repertoires, a later analysis counted 78 million or so unique TCR beta chains, approximately 12 million of which were shared by at least two donors. Raw reads were error-corrected and collapsed into unique sequences by a nearest-neighbor algorithm in which closely related sequences were merged to remove PCR and sequencing errors. To assign V, D and J gene segments, CDR3 sequences were aligned to IMGT reference sequences. Each retained sequence needed at least a six-nucleotide match to both a V gene segment and a J gene segment. A rearrangement was called productive if the CDR3 had no stop codons and remained in frame with V and J, and every other rearrangement was called non-productive. Following IMGT convention, CDR3 was defined as the stretch from the second conserved V-encoded cysteine to the conserved J-encoded phenylalanine. The earlier analysis of 587 of the donors excluded sequences that lacked an unambiguous match to a single V gene segment. In an earlier analysis of approximately 590 of the donors, V segments were called functional above 56.7% productive rearrangements and were called segregating when the between-donor standard deviation exceeded 5%. A statistical classification framework was built to diagnose cytomegalovirus status from the catalog of TCR beta chain sequences. A later analysis assigned V and J genes by comparing TCR nucleotide sequences with IMGT/GENE-DB human TR gene sequences. A later analysis assigned CDR3 sequences and most-parsimonious VDJ recombination scenarios with the TCRdist pipeline. In a later analysis, each TCR beta chain was defined by its CDR3 amino acid sequence together with its V-gene family, and reads without a unique V-gene family were excluded. To address suspected cross-contamination and a sequencing artifact, a later analysis removed over 500 highly shared, low-generation-probability nucleotide sequences. For each public chain, a later analysis derived a clonal expansion index from normalized ranks of inferred template counts within each repertoire. In a later analysis, generation probabilities were computed using a VDJ recombination model fitted to out-of-frame rearrangements, and the results were checked against IGoR. In a later analysis, TCR-TCR, TCR-HLA and TCR-CMV co-occurrence was scored with hypergeometric tests, and a repertoire-size bias correction was applied to TCR pairs. False discovery rates were estimated in a later analysis by permuting HLA or CMV assignments 20 times. A later analysis grouped co-occurring TCRs with DBSCAN, adding TCRdist sequence similarity when clustering within HLA-allele-positive subsets. Co-occurrence clustering excluded repertoires with fewer than 30,000 or more than 120,000 public chains, plus five with anomalous nucleotide sharing. TCRdb took this table from immuneACCESS and kept in-frame rearrangements with V and J called. Such tables lack part of the clones; where checked against another copy, unresolved V genes explain under half of the gap, and the rest is unexplained. Clone size and the V and J calls come from that table; the DNA yielded D and trimming. For this sample there are around 180,000 clones; about 80% appear just once. The ten largest account for approximately 1.5% of the sample.

CDR3 length: 14 amino acids, cysteine to phenylalanine. Kept here is only the CDR3 DNA, which spans 42 bases and is read in frame from base 1. V is clipped by 1 base and J by 5 bases, and the sequence between their germline boundaries is 8 bases long. From the germline V gene, CDR1 is SGHTA and CDR2 is FQGNSA. Note on this clone: Its antigen is still unknown. No qualities accompany the bases; no much larger clone lies one base away.

The sequence links TRBV7-2 to TRBJ2-2; TRBD2 could be the D gene, as 5 bases match. The sequenced sample was PBMCs. The clonotype was recovered from a woman aged 25 to 39 in good health and CMV-seropositive. CDR3 loop: CASSLGWETGELFF. The nucleotide sequence reads TGTGCCAGCAGCTTAGGTTGGGAGACCGGGGAGCTGTTTTTT. The full variable domain, with segments outside the CDR3 supplied by the reference TRBV7-2 and TRBJ2-2 proteins, appears as GAGVSQSPSNKVTEKGKDVELRCDPISGHTALYWYRQSLGQGLEFLIYFQGNSAPDKSGLPSDRFSAERTGGSVSTLTIQRTQQEDSAVYLCASSLGWETGELFFGEGSRLTVL.